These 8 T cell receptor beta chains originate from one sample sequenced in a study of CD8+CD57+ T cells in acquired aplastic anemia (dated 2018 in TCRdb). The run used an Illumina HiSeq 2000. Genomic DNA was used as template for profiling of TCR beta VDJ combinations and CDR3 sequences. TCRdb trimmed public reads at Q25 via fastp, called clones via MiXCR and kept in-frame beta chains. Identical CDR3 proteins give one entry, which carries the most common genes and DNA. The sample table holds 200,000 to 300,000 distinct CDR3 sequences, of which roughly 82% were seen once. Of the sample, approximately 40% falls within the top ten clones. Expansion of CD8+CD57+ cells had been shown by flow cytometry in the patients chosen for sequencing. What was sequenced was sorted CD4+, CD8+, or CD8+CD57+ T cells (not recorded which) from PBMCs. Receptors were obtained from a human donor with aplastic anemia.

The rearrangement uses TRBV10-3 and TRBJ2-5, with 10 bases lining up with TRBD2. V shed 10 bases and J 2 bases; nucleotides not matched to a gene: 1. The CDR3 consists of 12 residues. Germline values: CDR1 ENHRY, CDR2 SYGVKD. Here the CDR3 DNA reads TGTGCCACGACTAGCGGGCAAGAGACCCAGTACTTC. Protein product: CATTSGQETQYF.

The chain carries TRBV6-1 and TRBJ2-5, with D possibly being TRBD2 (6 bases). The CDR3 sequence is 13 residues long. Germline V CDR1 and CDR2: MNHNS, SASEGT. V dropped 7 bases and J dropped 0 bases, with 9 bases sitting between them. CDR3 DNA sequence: TGTGCCAGCACCTGGACTAACCAAGAGACCCAGTACTTC. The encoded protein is CASTWTNQETQYF.

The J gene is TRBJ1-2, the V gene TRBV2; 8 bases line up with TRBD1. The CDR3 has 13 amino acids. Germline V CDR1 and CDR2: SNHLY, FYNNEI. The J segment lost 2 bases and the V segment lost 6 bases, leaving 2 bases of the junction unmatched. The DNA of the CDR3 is TGTGCCAGCAGGGACAGGGAAAACTATGGCTACACCTTC. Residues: CASRDRENYGYTF.

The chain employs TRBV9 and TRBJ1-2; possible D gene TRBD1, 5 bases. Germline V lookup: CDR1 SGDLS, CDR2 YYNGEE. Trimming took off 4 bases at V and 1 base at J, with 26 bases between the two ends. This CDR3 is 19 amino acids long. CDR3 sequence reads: CASSTLDRTGWGGNYGYTF. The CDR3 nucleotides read TGTGCCAGCAGCACCCTGGACCGGACCGGCTGGGGGGGTAACTATGGCTACACCTTC.

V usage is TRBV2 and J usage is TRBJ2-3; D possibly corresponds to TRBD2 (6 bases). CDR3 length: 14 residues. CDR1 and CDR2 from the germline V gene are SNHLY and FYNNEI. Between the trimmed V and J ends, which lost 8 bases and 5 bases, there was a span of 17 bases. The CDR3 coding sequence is TGTGCCAGCGAAGGGCGGGGACGTGAAGATACGCAGTATTTT. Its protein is CASEGRGREDTQYF.

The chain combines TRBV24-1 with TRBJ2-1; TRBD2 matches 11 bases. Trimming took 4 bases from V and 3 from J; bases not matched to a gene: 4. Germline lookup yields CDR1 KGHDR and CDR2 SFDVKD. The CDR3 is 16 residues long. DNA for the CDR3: TGTGCCACCAGTGACACTAGCGGGGGACACTACAATGAGCAGTTCTTC. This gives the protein CATSDTSGGHYNEQFF.

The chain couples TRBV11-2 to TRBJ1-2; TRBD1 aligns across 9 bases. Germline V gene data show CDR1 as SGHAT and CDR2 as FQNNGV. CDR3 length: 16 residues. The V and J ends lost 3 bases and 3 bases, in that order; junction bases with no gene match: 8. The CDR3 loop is CASSFQDRGLDYGYTF. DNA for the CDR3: TGTGCCAGCAGCTTTCAGGACAGGGGCTTGGACTATGGCTACACCTTC. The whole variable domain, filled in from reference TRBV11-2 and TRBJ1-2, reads EAGVAQSPRYKIIEKRQSVAFWCNPISGHATLYWYQQILGQGPKLLIQFQNNGVVDDSQLPKDRFSAERLKGVDSTLKIQPAKLEDSAVYLCASSFQDRGLDYGYTFGSGTRLTVV.

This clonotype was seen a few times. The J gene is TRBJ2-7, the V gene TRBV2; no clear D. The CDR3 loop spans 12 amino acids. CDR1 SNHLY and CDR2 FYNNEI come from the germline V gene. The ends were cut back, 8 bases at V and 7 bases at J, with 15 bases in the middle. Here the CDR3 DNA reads TGTGCCAGCGGGGTAGACCTGGGGGAGCAGTACGTC. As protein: CASGVDLGEQYV.